This passage covers 11 T cell receptor beta chains from one sample sequenced in a study of T cells in Graves' hyperthyroidism and ophthalmopathy. TCR beta CDR3 regions were amplified from RNA. The HTBI primer set drove a first-round RT-PCR of the TCR CDR3. One entry per CDR3 protein, called by TCRdb with MiXCR from the multiplex PCR reads. The data show fewer than 450,000 distinct CDR3 sequences, approximately 17% seen once. Material: blood. All receptors derive from a man aged 18 to 29 with Graves' ophthalmopathy.

The table lists this clonotype with many counts. This chain connects TRBV2 to TRBJ2-7; D possibly corresponds to TRBD1 (6 bases). V lost 6 bases, J lost 2 bases, and 20 bases lay in between. The CDR3 contains 16 residues. Germline lookup yields CDR1 SNHLY and CDR2 FYNNEI. The CDR3: CASRTLKRGQTYEQYF. In nucleotides, the CDR3 is TGTGCCAGCAGGACATTGAAAAGGGGACAAACCTACGAGCAGTACTTC.

This clonotype showed up just a few times. V is TRBV5-5 and J is TRBJ2-1, with TRBD1 matching over 11 bases. The CDR3 totals 15 residues. The V and J ends lost 5 bases and 4 bases, in that order; junction bases with no gene match: 5. Germline CDR1 SGHKS, CDR2 YYEKEE (reference sequence). CDR3 sequence: CASRPDRGLYNEQFF. In DNA, the CDR3 is TGTGCCAGCAGACCGGACAGGGGGCTTTACAATGAGCAGTTCTTC.

This clonotype was seen many times. Here the CDR3 DNA reads TGCGCCAGCAGCCAAGTTGAGGGAATCGAGCAGTACTTC. Encoded protein: CASSQVEGIEQYF. The V gene is TRBV4-1, the J gene TRBJ2-7; the D gene is possibly TRBD2 (5 bases). This CDR3 has 13 amino acids. Trimming pared 1 base from V and 6 bases from J, leaving 10 bases between. The germline CDR1 and CDR2 sequences are MGHRA and YSYEKL.

This clonotype was recorded at least ten times. V gene TRBV5-1 combines with J gene TRBJ1-1; D is undetermined. CDR1 is SGHRS and CDR2 is YFSETQ in the germline V gene. The CDR3 has 15 residues. Trimming took 7 bases from V and 2 from J, leaving 18 bases between them. The CDR3 here is CASGEAADLNTEAFF. CDR3 nucleotides: TGCGCCAGCGGCGAGGCAGCCGATTTAAACACTGAAGCTTTCTTT.

There are a few counts of this clonotype. The chain uses TRBV29-1 and TRBJ1-1, with D perhaps matching TRBD1 (5 bases). The germline gives CDR1 SQVTM, CDR2 ANQGSEA. V was cut by 6 bases and J by 3 bases, with 14 bases left in between. The CDR3 loop spans 13 amino acids. The CDR3 bases are TGCAGCGTCGGATATGGGGGAGACACTGAAGCTTTCTTT. This sequence encodes CSVGYGGDTEAFF.

This sequence joins TRBV19 and TRBJ2-1; D unresolved. The CDR3 contains 13 residues. The V and J ends lost 4 bases and 10 bases respectively, with 14 bases between them. Germline loops: CDR1 LNHDA, CDR2 SQIVND (reference sequence). DNA of the CDR3: TGTGCCAGTAGTACAACCCCTCCGTTGGAGCAGTTCTTC. The encoded protein is CASSTTPPLEQFF.

There are many counts of this clonotype. The chain recombines TRBV27 with TRBJ1-2; 7 nucleotides align to TRBD1. Germline-derived CDR1 and CDR2 are MNHEY and SMNVEV (reference sequence). Unmatched junction bases numbered 4, after V lost 0 bases and J lost 6 bases. CDR3 length: 14 residues. The CDR3 reads CASSLSNRGNGYTF. The CDR3 nucleotides read TGTGCCAGCAGTTTATCGAACAGGGGAAATGGCTACACCTTC.

This clonotype was counted at least ten times. The chain joins TRBV7-9 to TRBJ2-3; the match to TRBD2 covers 9 bases. J gave up 4 bases and V 6 bases, and 8 bases lay outside the gene matches. The CDR3 loop spans 15 amino acids. Germline loops: CDR1 SEHNR, CDR2 FQNEAQ (reference sequence). The CDR3: CASSRSGGLSDTQYF. As DNA, the CDR3 is TGTGCCAGCAGTCGGAGCGGGGGGCTTTCAGATACGCAGTATTTT.

In this sample, this clonotype turned up many times. The chain is built from TRBV2 and TRBJ1-2; no clear D. V was cut by 0 bases and J by 0 bases, with 11 bases left in between. The germline V gene encodes CDR1 SNHLY and CDR2 FYNNEI. The CDR3 has 16 residues. CDR3 DNA: TGTGCCAGCAGTGAAGCGTTCTCGAGCACTAACTATGGCTACACCTTC. It yields the protein CASSEAFSSTNYGYTF.

This clonotype was counted at least ten times. The chain has TRBV11-2 and TRBJ2-2; D gene ambiguous. In germline, CDR1 is SGHAT, CDR2 FQNNGV. V was trimmed by 3 bases and J by 5 bases, leaving 7 bases between them. This CDR3 is 13 amino acids long. The CDR3 spells CASSFRVTGELFF. Here the CDR3 DNA reads TGTGCCAGCAGCTTCCGGGTAACCGGGGAGCTGTTTTTT.

This clonotype was found a few times. The chain is built from TRBV29-1 and TRBJ1-4, with TRBD1 as a possible D gene (6 bases). Between the trimmed V and J ends, which lost 5 bases and 8 bases, there was a span of 12 bases. CDR3 length: 12 residues. Germline V CDR1 and CDR2: SQVTM, ANQGSEA. The CDR3 nucleotides are TGCAGCGTTAAGACAGGTCGGGAAAAACTGTTTTTT. This gives the protein CSVKTGREKLFF.